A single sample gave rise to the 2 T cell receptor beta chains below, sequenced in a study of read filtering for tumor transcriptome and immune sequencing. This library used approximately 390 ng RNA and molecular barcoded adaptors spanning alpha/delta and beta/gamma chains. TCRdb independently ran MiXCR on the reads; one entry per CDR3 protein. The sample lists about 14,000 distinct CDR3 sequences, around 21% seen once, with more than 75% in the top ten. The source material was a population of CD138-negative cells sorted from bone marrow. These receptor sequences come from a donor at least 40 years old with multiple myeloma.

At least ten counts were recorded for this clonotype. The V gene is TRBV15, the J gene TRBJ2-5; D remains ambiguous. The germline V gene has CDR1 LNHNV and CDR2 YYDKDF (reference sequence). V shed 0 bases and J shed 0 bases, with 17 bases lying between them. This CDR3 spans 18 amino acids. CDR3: CATSREHNPRSYQETQYF. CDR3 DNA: TGTGCCACCAGCAGAGAACATAACCCCCGCTCGTACCAAGAGACCCAGTACTTC.

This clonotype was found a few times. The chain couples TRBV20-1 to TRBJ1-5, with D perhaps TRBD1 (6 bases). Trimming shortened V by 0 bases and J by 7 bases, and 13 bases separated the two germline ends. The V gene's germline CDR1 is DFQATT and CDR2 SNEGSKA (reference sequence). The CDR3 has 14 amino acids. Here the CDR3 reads CSARDLRGGQPQHF. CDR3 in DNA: TGCAGTGCTAGAGATCTCAGGGGAGGCCAGCCCCAGCATTTT.